This note documents a single TCR beta chain sequence. PCR or immunohistochemistry showed mismatch repair deficiency in every enrolled patient. TCRs were sequenced from a few patients responding to pembrolizumab. The J segment lost 4 bases and the V segment lost 2 bases, leaving 8 bases of the junction unmatched. Germline CDR1 is MDHEN and CDR2 is SYDVKM. The CDR3 totals 16 residues. The assay was immunoSEQ multiplex PCR, and TCRdb's table has in-frame clones only and misses some. The data show about 9,400 clones, 85% to 90% seen once. This sample is part of a study of PD-1 blockade in mismatch repair-deficient tumors.

This sample comprised PBMCs, obtained 46 to 47 weeks after starting pembrolizumab. J is TRBJ2-1 and V is TRBV28, with 7 positions matching TRBD1. The clonotype was recovered from an adult with mismatch repair-deficient cancer. CDR3: CASSLLRDRPYNEQFF. The CDR3 nucleotides read TGTGCCAGCAGTTTACTCCGGGACAGACCTTACAATGAGCAGTTCTTC.